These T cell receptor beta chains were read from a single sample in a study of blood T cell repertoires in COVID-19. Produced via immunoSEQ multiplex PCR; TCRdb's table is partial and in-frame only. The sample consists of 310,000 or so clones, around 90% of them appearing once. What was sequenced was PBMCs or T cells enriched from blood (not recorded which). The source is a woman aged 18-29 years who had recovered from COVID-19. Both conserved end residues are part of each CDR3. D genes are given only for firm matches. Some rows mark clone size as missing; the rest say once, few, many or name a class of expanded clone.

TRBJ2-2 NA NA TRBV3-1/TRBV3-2 TGTGCCAGCAGCCAAGATCCGGACATAATCACCGGGGAGCTGTTTTTT CASSQDPDIITGELFF
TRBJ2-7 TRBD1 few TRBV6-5 TGTGCCAGCAGTCGGACAGGAACCTACGAGCAGTACTTC CASSRTGTYEQYF
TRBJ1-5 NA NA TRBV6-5 TGTGCCAGCAGTTACTCGATCGTAGGGGGAAATCAGCCCCAGCATTTT CASSYSIVGGNQPQHF
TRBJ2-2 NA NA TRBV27 TGTGCCAGCAGTTTAGTGGGCAGGGCTTTCACCGGGGAGCTGTTTTTT CASSLVGRAFTGELFF
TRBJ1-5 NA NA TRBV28 TGTGCCAGCAGTAGTAGAGACAATCAGCCCCAGCATTTT CASSSRDNQPQHF
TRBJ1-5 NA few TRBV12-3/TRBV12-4 TGTGCCAGCAGTTCTTGGCAGAATCAGCCCCAGCATTTT CASSSWQNQPQHF
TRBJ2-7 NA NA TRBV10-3 TGTGCCATCAGTGGGGGGCTCCACTACGAGCAGTACTTC CAISGGLHYEQYF
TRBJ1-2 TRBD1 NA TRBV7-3 TGTGCCAGCAGTCCCTCCGGGACAGGGCGCTACACCTTC CASSPSGTGRYTF
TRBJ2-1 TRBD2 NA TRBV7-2 TGTGCCAGCAGTTTACTAAGCGGGGGTCGGGATGAGCAGTTCTTC CASSLLSGGRDEQFF
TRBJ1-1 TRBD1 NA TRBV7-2 TGTGCCAGCAGCTTGACAGGGAAAACTGAAGCTTTCTTT CASSLTGKTEAFF
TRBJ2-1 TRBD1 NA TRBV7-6 TGTGCCAGCAGCTCGGGGGACAGGGGAATGAACAATGAGCAGTTCTTC CASSSGDRGMNNEQFF
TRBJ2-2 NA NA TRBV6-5 TGTGCCAGCATGGGGGCCGACACCGGGGAGCTGTTTTTT CASMGADTGELFF
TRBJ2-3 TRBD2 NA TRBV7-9 TGTGCCAGCAGGGTTACTAGCGGGAGCCCAGATACGCAGTATTTT CASRVTSGSPDTQYF
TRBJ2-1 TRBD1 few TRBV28 TGTGCCAGCAGTCCCTTGGGACAGGGCCGGGGTGAGCAGTTCTTC CASSPLGQGRGEQFF
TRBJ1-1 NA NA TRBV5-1 TGCGCCAGCAGCTTTGACATGAACACTGAAGCTTTCTTT CASSFDMNTEAFF
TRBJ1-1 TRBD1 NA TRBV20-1 TGCAGTGCTAATGATCCCGACAGGGGGATGAACACTGAAGCTTTCTTT CSANDPDRGMNTEAFF
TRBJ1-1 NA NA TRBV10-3 TGTGCCATCAGTGAGTGGGAGGGAGAGGCTGAAGCTTTCTTT CAISEWEGEAEAFF
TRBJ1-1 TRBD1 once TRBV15 TGTGCCACCAAGGAACCGGGACAGTACACTGAAGCTTTCTTT CATKEPGQYTEAFF
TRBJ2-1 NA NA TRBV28 TGTGCCAGCAGTACCTCCGGGGAGCACAATGAGCAGTTCTTC CASSTSGEHNEQFF
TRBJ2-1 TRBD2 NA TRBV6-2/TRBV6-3 TGTGCCAGCAGCCGACTAGCGGGGTACAATGAGCAGTTCTTC CASSRLAGYNEQFF
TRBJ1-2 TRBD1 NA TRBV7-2 TGTGCCAGCAGCTTAAATGCAGGGGGCGTCTATGGCTACACCTTC CASSLNAGGVYGYTF
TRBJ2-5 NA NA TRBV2 TGTGCCAGCAGTTCAACAGGGGGGAGGGAAGAGACCCAGTACTTC CASSSTGGREETQYF
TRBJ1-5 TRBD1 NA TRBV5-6 TGTGCCAGCAGCTTTGGGGACAGGGGTGGTCAGCCCCAGCATTTT CASSFGDRGGQPQHF
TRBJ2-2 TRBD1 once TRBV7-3 TGTGCCAGCAGCCAGTTAACAGGGGCCGGGGAGCTGTTTTTT CASSQLTGAGELFF
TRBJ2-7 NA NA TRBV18 TGTGCCAGCTCACCACCTAACGACTTGTCCTACGAGCAGTACTTC CASSPPNDLSYEQYF
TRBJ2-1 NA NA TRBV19 TGTGCCAGTAGTACTATCATCTACAATGAGCAGTTCTTC CASSTIIYNEQFF
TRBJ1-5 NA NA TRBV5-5 TGTGCCAGCAGCCTTTATAGAAATAATCAGCCCCAGCATTTT CASSLYRNNQPQHF
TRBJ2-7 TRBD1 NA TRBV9 TGTGCCAGCAGCGTATTCACAGGGGACGAGCAGTACTTC CASSVFTGDEQYF
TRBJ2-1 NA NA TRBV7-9 TGTGCCAGCACCCTCGGCGGCGGGACCTACAATGAGCAGTTCTTC CASTLGGGTYNEQFF